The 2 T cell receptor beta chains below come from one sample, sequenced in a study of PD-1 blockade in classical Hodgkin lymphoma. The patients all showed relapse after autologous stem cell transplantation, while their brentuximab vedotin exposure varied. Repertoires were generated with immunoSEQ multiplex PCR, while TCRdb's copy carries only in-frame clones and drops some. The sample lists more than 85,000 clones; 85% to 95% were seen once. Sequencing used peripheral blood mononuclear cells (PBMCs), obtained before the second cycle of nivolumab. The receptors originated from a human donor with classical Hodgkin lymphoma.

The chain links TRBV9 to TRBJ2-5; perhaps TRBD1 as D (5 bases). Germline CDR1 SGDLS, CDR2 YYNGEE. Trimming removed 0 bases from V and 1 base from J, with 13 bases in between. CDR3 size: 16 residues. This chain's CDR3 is CASSVVAGNRQETQYF. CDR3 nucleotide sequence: TGTGCCAGCAGCGTAGTGGCAGGGAATCGCCAAGAGACCCAGTACTTC. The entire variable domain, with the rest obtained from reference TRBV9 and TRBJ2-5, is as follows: DSGVTQTPKHLITATGQRVTLRCSPRSGDLSVYWYQQSLDQGLQFLIQYYNGEERAKGNILERFSAQQFPDLHSELNLSSLELGDSALYFCASSVVAGNRQETQYFGPGTRLLVL.

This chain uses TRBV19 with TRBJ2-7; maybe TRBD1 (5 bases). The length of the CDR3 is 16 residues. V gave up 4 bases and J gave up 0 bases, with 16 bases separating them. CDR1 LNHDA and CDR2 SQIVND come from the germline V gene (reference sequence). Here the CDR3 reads CASSNLRAGRSYEQYF. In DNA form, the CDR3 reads TGTGCCAGTAGTAACTTAAGGGCAGGGCGCTCCTACGAGCAGTACTTC.